This TCR beta chain was captured in a study of technical replicates of blood from a few donors. Measured with immunoSEQ multiplex PCR; TCRdb has only the in-frame clones, and not every one. The sample has about 89,000 clones; just under 95% are singletons. The source of this sequence is a human donor in good health. The sequencing sample was made of T cells isolated from PBMCs.

CDR3 coding DNA: TGTGCCAGCAGCGCGGATGTGGGAGGGGTCCCTGGCTACACCTTC. Protein product: CASSADVGGVPGYTF. The chain combines TRBV9 with TRBJ1-2, with D possibly TRBD1 on 5 matching bases. The CDR3 totals 15 residues. CDR1 is SGDLS and CDR2 is YYNGEE in the germline V gene. V gave up 3 bases and J gave up 7 bases, with 19 bases separating them.